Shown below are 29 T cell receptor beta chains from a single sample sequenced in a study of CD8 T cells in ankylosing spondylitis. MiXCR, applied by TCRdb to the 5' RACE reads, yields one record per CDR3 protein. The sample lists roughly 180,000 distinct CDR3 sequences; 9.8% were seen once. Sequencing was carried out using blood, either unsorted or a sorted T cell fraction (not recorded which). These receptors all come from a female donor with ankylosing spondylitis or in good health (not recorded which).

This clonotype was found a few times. The CDR3 loop reads CASGIIDGGSGYYEQYF. CDR3 nucleotide sequence: TGTGCCAGCGGTATAATTGACGGAGGTAGCGGGTACTACGAGCAGTACTTC. The rearrangement links TRBV6-2 or TRBV6-3 to TRBJ2-7, with TRBD2 matching over 7 bases. Per the germline V gene, CDR1 is MNHEY and CDR2 is SVGEGT. This CDR3 contains 17 residues. The junction had 19 bases not matched to a gene; V was cut back by 8 bases and J by 3 bases.

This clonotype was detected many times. CDR3 DNA: TGTGCCAGCAGCCCAGGAGGCTTGGATGAGCAGTTCTTC. Encoded protein: CASSPGGLDEQFF. The rearrangement uses TRBV9 and TRBJ2-1; the D gene is possibly TRBD2 (5 bases). The germline V and J ends were trimmed by 4 bases and 8 bases, with 13 bases remaining between them. The CDR3 is made up of 13 amino acids. CDR1 and CDR2 from the germline V gene are SGDLS and YYNGEE.

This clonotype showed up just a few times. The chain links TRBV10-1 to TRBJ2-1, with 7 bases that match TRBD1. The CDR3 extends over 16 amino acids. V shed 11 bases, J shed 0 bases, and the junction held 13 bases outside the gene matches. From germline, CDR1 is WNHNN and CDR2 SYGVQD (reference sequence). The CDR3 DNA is TGCGCCCCGTCACCAGGGGACAGCACCTCCTACAATGAGCAGTTCTTC. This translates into CAPSPGDSTSYNEQFF.

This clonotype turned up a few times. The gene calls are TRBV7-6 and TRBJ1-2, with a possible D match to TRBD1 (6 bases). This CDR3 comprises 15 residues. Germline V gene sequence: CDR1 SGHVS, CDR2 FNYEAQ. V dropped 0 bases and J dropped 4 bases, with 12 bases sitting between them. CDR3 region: CASSLAPTGGYGYTF. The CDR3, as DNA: TGTGCCAGCAGCTTAGCCCCGACAGGAGGCTATGGCTACACCTTC.

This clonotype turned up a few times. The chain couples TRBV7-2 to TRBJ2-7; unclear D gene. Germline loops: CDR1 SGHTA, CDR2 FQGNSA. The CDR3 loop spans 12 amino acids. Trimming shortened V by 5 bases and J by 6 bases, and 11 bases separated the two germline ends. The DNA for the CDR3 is TGTGCCAGCAGCCACCGTTGGGGCGAGCAGTACTTC. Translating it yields CASSHRWGEQYF. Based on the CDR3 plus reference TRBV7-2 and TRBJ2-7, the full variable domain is GAGVSQSPSNKVTEKGKDVELRCDPISGHTALYWYRQSLGQGLEFLIYFQGNSAPDKSGLPSDRFSAERTGGSVSTLTIQRTQQEDSAVYLCASSHRWGEQYFGPGTRLTVT.

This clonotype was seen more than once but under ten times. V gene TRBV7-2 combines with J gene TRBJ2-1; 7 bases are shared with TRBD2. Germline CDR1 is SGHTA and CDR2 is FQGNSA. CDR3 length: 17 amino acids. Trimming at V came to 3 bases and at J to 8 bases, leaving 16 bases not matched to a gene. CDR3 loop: CASSFPLAAGVVDEQFF. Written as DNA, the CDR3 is TGTGCCAGCAGCTTCCCCTTAGCGGCGGGAGTGGTCGATGAGCAGTTCTTC.

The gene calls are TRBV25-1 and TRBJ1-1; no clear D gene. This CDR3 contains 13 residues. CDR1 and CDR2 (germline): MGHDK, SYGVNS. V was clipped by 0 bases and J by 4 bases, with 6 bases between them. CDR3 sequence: CASSEYSGTEAFF. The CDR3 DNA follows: TGTGCCAGCAGTGAATATTCGGGCACTGAAGCTTTCTTT.

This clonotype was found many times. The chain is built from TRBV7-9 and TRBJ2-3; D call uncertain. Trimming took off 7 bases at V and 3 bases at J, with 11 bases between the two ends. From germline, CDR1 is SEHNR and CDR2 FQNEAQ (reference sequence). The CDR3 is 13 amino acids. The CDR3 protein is CASILGETDTQYF. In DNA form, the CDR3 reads TGTGCCAGCATCCTCGGCGAGACAGATACGCAGTATTTT.

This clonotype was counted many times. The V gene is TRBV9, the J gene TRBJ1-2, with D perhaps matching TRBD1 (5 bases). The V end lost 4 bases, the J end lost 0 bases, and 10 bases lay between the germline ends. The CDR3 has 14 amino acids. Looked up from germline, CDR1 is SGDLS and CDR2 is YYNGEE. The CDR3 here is CASSPGTTNYGYTF. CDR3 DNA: TGTGCCAGCAGCCCTGGGACGACTAACTATGGCTACACCTTC.

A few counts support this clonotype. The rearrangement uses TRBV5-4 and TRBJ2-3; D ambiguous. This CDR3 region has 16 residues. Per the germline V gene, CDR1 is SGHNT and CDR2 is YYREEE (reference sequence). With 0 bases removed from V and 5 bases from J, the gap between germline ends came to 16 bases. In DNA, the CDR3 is TGTGCCAGCAGCTTGGGGCAGACCGCGGTTCGAGATACGCAGTATTTT. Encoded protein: CASSLGQTAVRDTQYF.

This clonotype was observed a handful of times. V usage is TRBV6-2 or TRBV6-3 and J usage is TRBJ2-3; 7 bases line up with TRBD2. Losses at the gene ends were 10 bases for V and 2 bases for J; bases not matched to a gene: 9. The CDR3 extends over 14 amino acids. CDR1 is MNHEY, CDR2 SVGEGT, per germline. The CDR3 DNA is TGTGCCATCCGAGCGGGGACTGTCACAGATACGCAGTATTTT. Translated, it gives CAIRAGTVTDTQYF.

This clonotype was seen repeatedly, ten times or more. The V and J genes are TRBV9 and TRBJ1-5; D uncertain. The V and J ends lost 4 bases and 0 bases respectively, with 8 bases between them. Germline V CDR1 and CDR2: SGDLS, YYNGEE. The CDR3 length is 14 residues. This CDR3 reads CASSPGVSNQPQHF. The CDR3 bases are TGTGCCAGCAGCCCCGGCGTTAGCAATCAGCCCCAGCATTTT.

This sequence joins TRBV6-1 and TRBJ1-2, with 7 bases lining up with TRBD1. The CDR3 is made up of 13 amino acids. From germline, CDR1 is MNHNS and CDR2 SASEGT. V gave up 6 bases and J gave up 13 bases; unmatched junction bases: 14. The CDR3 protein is CASSLDRPPPGTF. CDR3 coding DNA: TGTGCCAGCAGCCTGGACAGGCCACCTCCGGGCACCTTC.

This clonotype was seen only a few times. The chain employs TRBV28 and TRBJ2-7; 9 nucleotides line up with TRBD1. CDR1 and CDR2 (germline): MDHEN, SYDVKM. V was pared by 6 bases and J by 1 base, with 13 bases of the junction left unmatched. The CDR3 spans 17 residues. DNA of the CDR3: TGTGCCAGCAGCCCTCCTCCCGGGACAGGGTCTTCCTACGAGCAGTACTTC. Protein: CASSPPPGTGSSYEQYF.

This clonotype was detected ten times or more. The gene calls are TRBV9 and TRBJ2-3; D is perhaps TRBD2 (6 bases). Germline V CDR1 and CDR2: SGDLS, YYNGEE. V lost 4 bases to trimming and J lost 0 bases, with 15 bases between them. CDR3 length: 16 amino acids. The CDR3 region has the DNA TGTGCCAGCAGCCTGTACCCCGGAGGGAGCACAGATACGCAGTATTTT. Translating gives CASSLYPGGSTDTQYF.

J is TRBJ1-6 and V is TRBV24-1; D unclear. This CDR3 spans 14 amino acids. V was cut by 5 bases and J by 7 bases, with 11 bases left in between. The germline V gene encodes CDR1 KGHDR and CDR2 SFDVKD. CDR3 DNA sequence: TGTGCCACCAGTGGGGCAGTTTCGAATTCACCCCTCCACTTT. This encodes CATSGAVSNSPLHF.

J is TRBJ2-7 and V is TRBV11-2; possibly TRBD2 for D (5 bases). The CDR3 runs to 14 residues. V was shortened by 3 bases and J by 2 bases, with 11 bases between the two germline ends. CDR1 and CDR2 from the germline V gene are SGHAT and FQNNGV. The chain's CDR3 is CASSFGSSPYEQYF. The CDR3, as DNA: TGTGCCAGCAGCTTTGGGAGTTCCCCCTACGAGCAGTACTTC. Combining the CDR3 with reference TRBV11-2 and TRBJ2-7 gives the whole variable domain EAGVAQSPRYKIIEKRQSVAFWCNPISGHATLYWYQQILGQGPKLLIQFQNNGVVDDSQLPKDRFSAERLKGVDSTLKIQPAKLEDSAVYLCASSFGSSPYEQYFGPGTRLTVT.

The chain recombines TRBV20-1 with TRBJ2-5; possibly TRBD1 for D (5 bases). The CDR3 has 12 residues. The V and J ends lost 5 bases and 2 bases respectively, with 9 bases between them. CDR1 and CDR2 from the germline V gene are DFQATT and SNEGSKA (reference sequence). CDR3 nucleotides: TGCAGTGCTCGACAGACTCAAGAGACCCAGTACTTC. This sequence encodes CSARQTQETQYF.

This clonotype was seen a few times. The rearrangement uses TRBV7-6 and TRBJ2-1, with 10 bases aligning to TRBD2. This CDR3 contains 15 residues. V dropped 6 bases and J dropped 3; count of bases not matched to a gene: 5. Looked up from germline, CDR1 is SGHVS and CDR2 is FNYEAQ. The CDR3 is CASSYLAGDYNEQFF. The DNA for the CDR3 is TGTGCCAGCAGTTATCTAGCGGGGGACTACAATGAGCAGTTCTTC. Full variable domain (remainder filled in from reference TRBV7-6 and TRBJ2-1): GAGVSQSPRYKVTKRGQDVALRCDPISGHVSLYWYRQALGQGPEFLTYFNYEAQQDKSGLPNDRFSAERPEGSISTLTIQRTEQRDSAMYRCASSYLAGDYNEQFFGPGTRLTVL.

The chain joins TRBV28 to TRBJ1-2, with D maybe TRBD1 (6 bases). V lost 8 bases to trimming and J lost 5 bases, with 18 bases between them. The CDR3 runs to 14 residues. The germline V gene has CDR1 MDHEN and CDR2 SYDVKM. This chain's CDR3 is CASGTRTVTYGYTF. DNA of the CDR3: TGTGCCAGCGGGACCCGGACAGTCACGTATGGCTACACCTTC.

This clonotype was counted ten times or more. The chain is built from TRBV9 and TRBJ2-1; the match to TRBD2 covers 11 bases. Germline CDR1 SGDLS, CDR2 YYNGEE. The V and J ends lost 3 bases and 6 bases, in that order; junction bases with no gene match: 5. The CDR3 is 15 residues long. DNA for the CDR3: TGTGCCAGCAGCGGTAGCGGGAGGGCCGCCAATGAGCAGTTCTTC. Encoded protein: CASSGSGRAANEQFF.

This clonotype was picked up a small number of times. CDR3 sequence reads: CASSVGSGGNNEQFF. CDR3 DNA sequence: TGTGCCAGCAGCGTAGGTAGCGGAGGTAACAATGAGCAGTTCTTC. V gene TRBV9 combines with J gene TRBJ2-1; TRBD2 might be the D (6 bases). Germline values: CDR1 SGDLS, CDR2 YYNGEE. The CDR3 loop spans 15 amino acids. V was trimmed by 0 bases and J by 5 bases, leaving 12 bases between them. Using reference TRBV9 and TRBJ2-1 for the parts outside the CDR3, the full variable domain is DSGVTQTPKHLITATGQRVTLRCSPRSGDLSVYWYQQSLDQGLQFLIQYYNGEERAKGNILERFSAQQFPDLHSELNLSSLELGDSALYFCASSVGSGGNNEQFFGPGTRLTVL.

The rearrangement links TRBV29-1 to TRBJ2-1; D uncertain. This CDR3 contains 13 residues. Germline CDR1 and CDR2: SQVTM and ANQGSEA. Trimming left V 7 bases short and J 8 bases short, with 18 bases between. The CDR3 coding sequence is TGCAGCGCCCCATACTCTAGTCTCGATGAGCAGTTCTTC. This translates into CSAPYSSLDEQFF.

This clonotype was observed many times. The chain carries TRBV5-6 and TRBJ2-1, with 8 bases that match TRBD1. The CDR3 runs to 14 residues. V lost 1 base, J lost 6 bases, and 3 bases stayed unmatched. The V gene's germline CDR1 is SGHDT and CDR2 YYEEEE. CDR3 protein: CASSLSGTGNEQFF. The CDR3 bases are TGTGCCAGCAGCTTGTCCGGGACAGGCAATGAGCAGTTCTTC.

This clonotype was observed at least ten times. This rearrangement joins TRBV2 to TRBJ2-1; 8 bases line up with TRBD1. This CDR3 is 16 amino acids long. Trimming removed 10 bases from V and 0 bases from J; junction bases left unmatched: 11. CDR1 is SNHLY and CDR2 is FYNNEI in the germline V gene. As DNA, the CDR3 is TGTGCCATCCTCAACACAGGGGGAAGCTCCTACAATGAGCAGTTCTTC. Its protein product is CAILNTGGSSYNEQFF.

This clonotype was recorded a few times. DNA of the CDR3: TGTGCCAGCAGTTTAGCGCGCACGCCAAGGAAGCAGTACTTC. It codes for CASSLARTPRKQYF. The chain is built from TRBV12-3 or TRBV12-4 and TRBJ2-7; no reliable D call. Trimming removed 0 bases at V and 8 bases at J, with 14 bases between. CDR3 length equals 14 residues.

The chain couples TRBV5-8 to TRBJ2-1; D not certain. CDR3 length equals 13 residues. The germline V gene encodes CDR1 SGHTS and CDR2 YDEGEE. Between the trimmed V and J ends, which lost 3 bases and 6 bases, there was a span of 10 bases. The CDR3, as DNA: TGTGCCAGCAGCTCCGCGACCCGCAATGAGCAGTTCTTC. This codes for CASSSATRNEQFF.

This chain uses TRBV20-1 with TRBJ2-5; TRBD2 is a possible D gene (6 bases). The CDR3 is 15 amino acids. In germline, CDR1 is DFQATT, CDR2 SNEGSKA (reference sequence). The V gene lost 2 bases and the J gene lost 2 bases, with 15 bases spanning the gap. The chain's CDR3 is CSARPGGRAQETQYF. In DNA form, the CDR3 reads TGCAGTGCTAGACCCGGGGGTAGGGCGCAAGAGACCCAGTACTTC.

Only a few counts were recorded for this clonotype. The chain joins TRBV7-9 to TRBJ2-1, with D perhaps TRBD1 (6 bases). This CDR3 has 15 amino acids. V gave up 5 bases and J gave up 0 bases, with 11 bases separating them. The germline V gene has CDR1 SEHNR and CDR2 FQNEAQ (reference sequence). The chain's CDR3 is CASSQTGSSYNEQFF. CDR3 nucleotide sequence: TGTGCCAGCAGCCAAACAGGGAGCTCCTACAATGAGCAGTTCTTC.